A selection of T cell receptor beta chains follows, all from one sample in a study of breast tumors, draining lymph nodes, adjacent tissues. TCRdb processed the multiplex PCR reads anew with MiXCR; each CDR3 protein has one entry. In the table there are 30,000 to 40,000 distinct CDR3 sequences, 35% to 40% of which are singletons. Sequenced sample: breast tumor tissue. The receptors shown here come from a female donor with breast cancer. Some clones in this sample may be carry-over from other donors' samples. Each CDR3 is given with its conserved first and last residue. The D gene is left open where the match is weak. Some rows mark clone size as missing; the rest say once, few, many or name a class of expanded clone.

size,J,V,D,length,CDR3,DNA
many,TRBJ1-2,TRBV7-2,NA,14,CASSLVNRAYGYTF,TGTGCCAGCAGCTTAGTGAACAGGGCCTATGGCTACACCTTC
many,TRBJ2-5,TRBV20-1,TRBD2,15,CSARDPGGPGWTQYF,TGCAGTGCTAGAGATCCGGGGGGACCGGGGTGGACCCAGTACTTC
few,TRBJ2-2,TRBV7-6,NA,12,CASSFGTGELFF,TGTGCCAGCAGCTTTGGGACTGGGGAGCTGTTTTTT
many,TRBJ2-7,TRBV9,NA,15,CASSVAAGKTYEQYF,TGTGCCAGCAGCGTAGCCGCGGGGAAGACCTACGAGCAGTACTTC
many,TRBJ2-7,TRBV11-2,NA,11,CASSLSSRQYF,TGTGCCAGCAGCTTATCTAGCAGGCAGTACTTC
many,TRBJ2-1,TRBV5-8,TRBD2,15,CASSLRREGLDEQFF,TGTGCCAGCAGCTTGAGGCGGGAGGGCCTGGATGAGCAGTTCTTC
NA,TRBJ2-5,TRBV28,NA,14,CASSLDGRGETQYF,TGTGCCAGCAGTTTGGACGGAAGAGGAGAGACCCAGTACTTC
once,TRBJ2-7,TRBV19,TRBD2,14,CASSPASGGYEQYF,TGTGCCAGTAGTCCCGCTAGCGGGGGATACGAGCAGTACTTC
many,TRBJ2-3,TRBV29-1,NA,15,CSARTSSTSTDTQYF,TGCAGCGCCCGGACTTCTTCTACTAGCACAGATACGCAGTATTTT
NA,TRBJ2-2,TRBV7-9,NA,15,CASSLEGGYTGELFF,TGTGCCAGCAGCTTGGAAGGGGGTTACACCGGGGAGCTGTTTTTT
many,TRBJ2-1,TRBV2,NA,17,CASSEEWVAVRGGEQFF,TGTGCCAGCAGTGAAGAGTGGGTAGCGGTCAGGGGAGGGGAGCAGTTCTTC
many,TRBJ2-2,TRBV14,NA,13,CASERANTGELFF,TGTGCCAGCGAAAGGGCCAACACCGGGGAGCTGTTTTTT
many,TRBJ1-6,TRBV12-3/TRBV12-4,TRBD1,14,CASSLTGSNSPLHF,TGTGCCAGCAGTTTGACAGGGTCGAATTCACCCCTCCACTTT
many,TRBJ2-5,TRBV15,TRBD1,16,CATSRGTGKGQETQYF,TGTGCCACCAGCAGGGGGACAGGGAAAGGCCAAGAGACCCAGTACTTC
NA,TRBJ1-5,TRBV7-2,NA,17,CASSLQGGANSNQPQHF,TGTGCCAGCAGCCTACAAGGAGGGGCTAATAGCAATCAGCCCCAGCATTTT
many,TRBJ2-1,TRBV29-1,TRBD2,14,CSVRREKVYNEQFF,TGCAGCGTTCGGCGGGAGAAGGTCTACAATGAGCAGTTCTTC
many,TRBJ2-7,TRBV7-2,NA,15,CASSAMPGSIYEQYF,TGTGCCAGCAGCGCGATGCCGGGCTCCATCTACGAGCAGTACTTC
NA,TRBJ2-7,TRBV7-2,NA,12,CASSPNSYEQYF,TGTGCCAGCAGCCCAAACAGCTACGAGCAGTACTTC
many,TRBJ2-2,TRBV2,TRBD1,15,CASRPTGGRTGELFF,TGTGCCAGCAGACCGACAGGGGGCAGAACCGGGGAGCTGTTTTTT
NA,TRBJ2-1,TRBV9,TRBD2,16,CASSVASSGPYNEQFF,TGTGCCAGCAGCGTAGCCTCTAGCGGTCCTTACAATGAGCAGTTCTTC
NA,TRBJ2-7,TRBV7-9,NA,12,CASSSTGNEQYF,TGTGCCAGCAGCTCTACAGGGAACGAGCAGTACTTC
NA,TRBJ1-3,TRBV10-3,NA,13,CAITAESGNTIYF,TGTGCCATCACGGCGGAGTCTGGAAACACCATATATTTT
many,TRBJ2-3,TRBV7-9,TRBD2,16,CASSPPSSGATDTQYF,TGTGCCAGCAGCCCCCCCAGTAGCGGGGCCACAGATACGCAGTATTTT
NA,TRBJ1-2,TRBV28,NA,14,CASSSRHGLNGYTF,TGTGCCAGCAGTTCCCGTCACGGACTAAATGGCTACACCTTC
many,TRBJ2-5,TRBV18,NA,13,CASSAPSTETQYF,TGTGCCAGCTCAGCACCAAGCACGGAGACCCAGTACTTC
large,TRBJ2-7,TRBV6-6,TRBD2,15,CASSSTSGSSYEQYF,TGTGCCAGCAGTTCAACTAGCGGGAGCTCCTACGAGCAGTACTTC
NA,TRBJ2-1,TRBV24-1,NA,16,CATSDATSRSYNEQFF,TGTGCCACCAGTGACGCTACTAGCAGGTCTTACAATGAGCAGTTCTTC
medium-sized,TRBJ1-2,TRBV5-6,NA,14,CASSLGQVTYGYTF,TGTGCCAGCAGCTTGGGGCAGGTTACTTATGGCTACACCTTC
NA,TRBJ2-7,TRBV28,NA,15,CASRGGAGVVYEQYF,TGTGCCAGCAGGGGGGGGGCGGGAGTGGTGTACGAGCAGTACTTC
many,TRBJ2-5,TRBV6-2/TRBV6-3,TRBD1,13,CATGGWDRETQYF,TGTGCCACCGGCGGGTGGGACAGAGAGACCCAGTACTTC
many,TRBJ2-7,TRBV5-5,NA,12,CASSIRVDEQYF,TGTGCCAGCAGCATCAGGGTAGACGAGCAGTACTTC
many,TRBJ2-7,TRBV4-2,TRBD1,16,CASSQDLTGGPYEQYF,TGTGCCAGCAGCCAAGATCTAACAGGGGGCCCCTACGAGCAGTACTTC
NA,TRBJ1-1,TRBV20-1,NA,14,CSVRSGGVNTEAFF,TGCAGTGTCCGGTCCGGGGGCGTAAACACTGAAGCTTTCTTT
few,TRBJ2-7,TRBV11-3,TRBD2,14,CASRLGLAGTRTVF,TGTGCCAGCAGACTTGGACTAGCGGGAACCCGGACAGTCTTC
medium-sized,TRBJ2-7,TRBV10-1,TRBD2,16,CASSEPPGLAGGEQYF,TGCGCCAGCAGTGAGCCCCCGGGACTAGCGGGAGGTGAGCAGTACTTC
many,TRBJ2-2,TRBV5-1,TRBD1,15,CASSTGQGDTGELFF,TGCGCCAGCAGCACCGGACAGGGAGACACCGGGGAGCTGTTTTTT
NA,TRBJ2-4,TRBV5-8,NA,15,CASTLYRTSLNIQYF,TGTGCCAGCACCTTATACAGGACGTCTCTAAACATTCAGTACTTC
many,TRBJ2-2,TRBV6-1,NA,14,CASVVRPGAGELFF,TGTGCCAGCGTCGTTAGACCAGGAGCCGGGGAGCTGTTTTTT
few,TRBJ2-2,TRBV20-1,NA,12,CSASEVPGELFF,TGCAGTGCTAGCGAAGTCCCCGGGGAGCTGTTTTTT
NA,TRBJ1-6,TRBV3-1,NA,14,CASSLRGTNSPLHF,TGTGCCAGCAGCCTCCGGGGCACTAACTCACCCCTCCACTTT
many,TRBJ2-7,TRBV9,TRBD2,14,CASSETSGSNAQYF,TGTGCCAGCAGCGAGACTAGCGGGAGTAACGCGCAGTACTTC
few,TRBJ2-6,TRBV19,NA,19,CASSIIGGTRSSGANVLTF,TGTGCCAGTAGTATAATCGGAGGGACAAGGAGCTCTGGGGCCAACGTCCTGACTTTC
many,TRBJ2-3,TRBV7-8,TRBD2,17,CASSLGASGGFRDTQYF,TGTGCCAGCAGCTTAGGGGCTAGCGGGGGGTTTAGGGATACGCAGTATTTT
NA,TRBJ1-2,TRBV10-1,TRBD1,13,CASSTGAGYGYTF,TGCGCCAGCTCCACAGGGGCGGGCTATGGCTACACCTTC
NA,TRBJ1-4,TRBV7-8,TRBD1,15,CASSGQTGRGEKLFF,TGTGCCAGCAGCGGACAGACAGGGAGGGGTGAAAAACTGTTTTTT
NA,TRBJ2-1,TRBV7-2,TRBD2,12,CASPSGRNEQFF,TGTGCTAGTCCTAGCGGGAGGAATGAGCAGTTCTTC
NA,TRBJ1-3,TRBV7-3,TRBD1,17,CASSLSPGTGAENTIYF,TGTGCCAGCAGCTTAAGCCCTGGGACAGGGGCTGAAAACACCATATATTTT
many,TRBJ1-2,TRBV28,TRBD1,14,CASSLDRGTGGYTF,TGTGCCAGCAGTTTGGACAGGGGAACGGGGGGCTACACCTTC